This TCR beta chain was captured in a study of blood T cell repertoires in COVID-19. The overall study: The United States, Italy and Spain supplied acute and convalescent COVID-19 samples. T cells, B-cell-depleted T cells, or PBMCs supplied cDNA or gDNA.

Authors' data handling: Nucleated cell number was recorded as an estimate derived from reference gene primer amplification. Here immunoSEQ multiplex PCR was the method, and the copy in TCRdb shows in-frame clones only, minus some. D and trimming were read from the DNA, whereas the V and J calls and clone size are those reported in that table. Here the sample spans tens of thousands of clones, approximately 90% being singletons. The CDR3 runs 19 residues. Losses at the gene ends were 5 bases for V and 0 bases for J; bases not matched to a gene: 18. The germline CDR1 and CDR2 sequences are SGHRS and YFSETQ. This clone was recorded only once.

This TCR was recovered from a human donor with active COVID-19. The donor label of this sample is uncertain. Sequencing was done on a sample of peripheral blood. J is TRBJ1-1 and V is TRBV5-1, with TRBD1 identical over 8 bases. CDR3 sequence reads: CASSYSTLVGTGLNTEAFF. The DNA of the CDR3 is TGCGCCAGCAGTTATTCAACCCTAGTTGGGACAGGTTTGAACACTGAAGCTTTCTTT.